This T cell receptor (beta chain) came from a study of Graves' ophthalmopathy and Graves' hyperthyroidism. Study in general: Peripheral blood (taken before any treatment) was collected at initial diagnosis.

Lactation, pregnancy, uncontrolled infections and other autoimmune diseases were all grounds for excluding patients. Germline CDR1 reads DFQATT; CDR2 reads SNEGSKA (reference sequence). This CDR3 spans 14 amino acids. V dropped 5 bases and J dropped 4; count of bases not matched to a gene: 6. RNA served as the template for amplifying TCR beta CDR3 regions. RT-PCR in the first round used HTBI primers; a second-round multiplex PCR followed. From the multiplex PCR reads, TCRdb called clonotypes with MiXCR, one entry per CDR3 protein. The repertoire holds hundreds of thousands of distinct CDR3 sequences, with 35% to 50% as singletons.

The sequenced material came from peripheral blood. This sequence joins TRBV20-1 and TRBJ2-5, with 11 bases lining up with TRBD1. This TCR was sampled from an adult man with Graves' ophthalmopathy. The CDR3 coding sequence is TGCAGTGCTTTATCAGGGACAGGGGGAGAGACCCAGTACTTC. It yields the protein CSALSGTGGETQYF.